One sample yielded the 25 T cell receptor beta chains listed below, sequenced in a study of cytomegalovirus exposure and HLA in healthy donors. PCR employed 60 Vbeta and 13 Jbeta primers. The method was immunoSEQ multiplex PCR; TCRdb's version includes in-frame clones alone and lacks a portion of them. Of about 200,000 clones in the sample, 60% to 80% were seen once. Input material: PBMCs. Source of these receptors: a woman aged 30 to 39 in good health and CMV-seronegative.

The rearrangement links TRBV4-1 to TRBJ2-5; TRBD1 matches 9 bases. J was trimmed by 5 bases and V by 7 bases; bases with no gene match: 14. The CDR3 length is 16 residues. In germline, CDR1 is MGHRA, CDR2 YSYEKL. The DNA of the CDR3 is TGCGCCAGCAACCGGGGACAGGGCCCTACCGGGGAGACCCAGTACTTC. This codes for CASNRGQGPTGETQYF.

This chain connects TRBV29-1 to TRBJ2-3, with D possibly matching TRBD1 (5 bases). Germline CDR1 SQVTM, CDR2 ANQGSEA. V lost 5 bases, J lost 2 bases, and 11 bases lay in between. This CDR3 has 13 amino acids. The CDR3 spells CSVIQAYTDTQYF. The CDR3 nucleotides are TGCAGCGTTATACAGGCCTACACAGATACGCAGTATTTT.

This chain joins TRBV6-4 and TRBJ1-2; possibly TRBD1 for D (5 bases). Deletions cut 0 bases from V and 0 bases from J, with 14 bases between. Germline lookup yields CDR1 MRHNA and CDR2 SNTAGT. The CDR3 contains 17 residues. The CDR3 spells CASSDSGDPRANYGYTF. As DNA, the CDR3 is TGTGCCAGCAGTGACTCAGGGGATCCTAGAGCTAACTATGGCTACACCTTC.

On this clone itself: One junction end disagrees with the germline gene, perhaps due to a read error. The genes are TRBV7-9 and TRBJ1-1; D not certain. Per germline, CDR1 SEHNR and CDR2 FQNEAQ (reference sequence). The CDR3 is 12 amino acids. DNA for the CDR3: TGTTCCAGCACGGTGATGAACACTGAAGCTTTCTTT. This translates into CSSTVMNTEAFF.

V is TRBV6-1 and J is TRBJ1-2; 7 bases fit TRBD1. Germline trimming cut 5 bases from V and 1 base from J; bases unmatched to any gene: 1. Germline lookup yields CDR1 MNHNS and CDR2 SASEGT. The CDR3 has 13 residues. CDR3 in amino acids: CASSRQGNYGYTF. In nucleotides, the CDR3 is TGTGCCAGCAGTCGACAGGGTAACTATGGCTACACCTTC.

In its sample, this clone was seen many times. The V call is TRBV6-1, the J call TRBJ2-7; no definite D call. The CDR3 spans 12 residues. Germline-derived CDR1 and CDR2 are MNHNS and SASEGT. Trimming cost V 6 bases and J 3 bases, with 9 bases left between them. The CDR3 region has the DNA TGTGCCAGCAGCCCGAAGAGCTACGAGCAGTACTTC. It codes for CASSPKSYEQYF.

This clone was observed once. The V gene is TRBV7-9, the J gene TRBJ1-2; 10 bases are shared with TRBD1. Per the germline V gene, CDR1 is SEHNR and CDR2 is FQNEAQ (reference sequence). The CDR3 consists of 14 residues. With V trimmed by 5 bases and J by 4 bases, 4 bases remained unmatched. The CDR3 sequence is CASSTGTGVYGYTF. The CDR3 DNA reads TGTGCCAGCAGCACTGGGACAGGGGTCTATGGCTACACCTTC. Full variable domain (outside the CDR3, taken from reference TRBV7-9 and TRBJ1-2): DTGVSQNPRHKITKRGQNVTFRCDPISEHNRLYWYRQTLGQGPEFLTYFQNEAQLEKSRLLSDRFSAERPKGSFSTLEIQRTEQGDSAMYLCASSTGTGVYGYTFGSGTRLTVV.

The chain couples TRBV9 to TRBJ2-7, with 10 bases aligning to TRBD2. The CDR3 extends over 20 amino acids. The V segment lost 4 bases and the J segment 3 bases; nucleotides outside the gene matches: 22. Germline CDR1 and CDR2: SGDLS and YYNGEE. The DNA of the CDR3 is TGTGCCAGCAGCTCAGGCCCGGACAGGAACATAGCGGGGGGCCACTACGAGCAGTACTTC. It codes for CASSSGPDRNIAGGHYEQYF.

This clone has just one count. The rearrangement joins TRBV6-1 to TRBJ2-7, with 7 positions matching TRBD2. The CDR3 sequence is 15 residues long. CDR1 MNHNS and CDR2 SASEGT come from the germline V gene. V lost 6 bases to trimming and J lost 1 base; unmatched junction nucleotides: 9. CDR3 sequence: CASRGGGSGSYEQYF. The CDR3 DNA sequence: TGTGCCAGCAGAGGAGGCGGGAGTGGGTCCTACGAGCAGTACTTC.

This clone appeared a few times. This rearrangement joins TRBV6-1 to TRBJ1-1; a weak D match, TRBD1 (6 bases). The CDR3 contains 13 residues. V dropped 8 bases and J dropped 7 bases, with 17 bases sitting between them. The germline V gene encodes CDR1 MNHNS and CDR2 SASEGT. The CDR3: CASDLVFRGEAFF. The CDR3 bases are TGTGCCAGCGATTTGGTTTTCAGGGGTGAAGCTTTCTTT.

V usage is TRBV4-1 and J usage is TRBJ1-2; TRBD1 is a possible D gene (6 bases). Looked up from germline, CDR1 is MGHRA and CDR2 is YSYEKL. Trimming took off 2 bases at V and 8 bases at J, with 12 bases between the two ends. The CDR3 is made up of 13 amino acids. The CDR3 spells CASSQSRGEGYTF. The CDR3 DNA is TGCGCCAGCAGCCAATCCAGGGGTGAGGGCTACACCTTC.

The V gene is TRBV11-2, the J gene TRBJ2-5, with TRBD1 as a possible D gene (5 bases). Germline assignment: CDR1 SGHAT and CDR2 FQNNGV. The CDR3 spans 15 residues. The V end lost 4 bases, the J end lost 3 bases, and 15 bases lay between the germline ends. The CDR3 sequence is CASSSWEDSKETQYF. The DNA for the CDR3 is TGTGCCAGCAGCTCATGGGAAGACAGCAAAGAGACCCAGTACTTC.

The rearrangement links TRBV13 to TRBJ1-5; possibly TRBD1 for D (6 bases). From germline, CDR1 is PRHDT and CDR2 FYEKMQ (reference sequence). The germline V and J ends were trimmed by 0 bases and 0 bases, with 15 bases remaining between them. The CDR3 extends over 18 amino acids. DNA of the CDR3: TGTGCCAGCAGCTTAGGGGGACACGGCGCTTATAGCAATCAGCCCCAGCATTTT. Translation gives CASSLGGHGAYSNQPQHF.

The chain combines TRBV5-8 with TRBJ1-4; D call uncertain. CDR1 is SGHTS and CDR2 is YDEGEE in the germline V gene. The V end lost 4 bases, the J end lost 8 bases, and 15 bases lay between the germline ends. This CDR3 comprises 14 residues. The CDR3 DNA is TGTGCCAGCAGCCGAACTCCGACGGAGGAAAAACTGTTTTTT. The encoded protein is CASSRTPTEEKLFF.

As for this clone: A read error may account for a junction end that differs from germline. The rearrangement links TRBV6-1 to TRBJ1-2; a possible D gene is TRBD1 (5 bases). Germline V lookup: CDR1 MNHNS, CDR2 SASEGT. The CDR3 covers 13 residues. Written as DNA, the CDR3 is TGTGCCAGCAGGGGAAGATGGGGCTATGGCTACCCCTTC. Amino acids: CASRGRWGYGYPF.

The chain carries TRBV7-8 and TRBJ2-1, with D perhaps matching TRBD1 (6 bases). Germline CDR1 and CDR2: SGHVS and FQNEAQ. Deletions cut 0 bases from V and 0 bases from J, with 18 bases between. The CDR3 totals 19 residues. DNA for the CDR3: TGTGCCAGCAGCTTAGCGTACTCGGGACACAAAAGCTCCTACAATGAGCAGTTCTTC. Translating gives CASSLAYSGHKSSYNEQFF.

This clone was picked up one time. The rearrangement links TRBV7-2 to TRBJ1-1; D is possibly TRBD1 (6 bases). Germline V gene data show CDR1 as SGHTA and CDR2 as FQGNSA. The CDR3 sequence is 15 residues long. V lost 8 bases and J 5 bases, leaving 21 bases between the germline ends. The chain's CDR3 is CASGTGGAGKTEAFF. CDR3 in DNA: TGTGCCAGCGGCACTGGGGGGGCCGGGAAAACTGAAGCTTTCTTT.

This sequence joins TRBV5-6 and TRBJ1-1, with D unclear. The CDR3 contains 12 residues. Germline values: CDR1 SGHDT, CDR2 YYEEEE. V was shortened by 4 bases and J by 8 bases, with 12 bases between the two germline ends. The CDR3 loop reads CASSEARREAFF. Here the CDR3 DNA reads TGTGCCAGCAGCGAGGCGCGCCGCGAAGCTTTCTTT.

The V and J genes are TRBV5-1 and TRBJ2-7; D not resolved. CDR3 length equals 14 residues. Trimming pared 1 base from V and 0 bases from J, leaving 8 bases between. Germline values: CDR1 SGHRS, CDR2 YFSETQ. The CDR3: CASSLSTVSYEQYF. CDR3 nucleotides: TGCGCCAGCAGCTTGTCTACAGTCTCCTACGAGCAGTACTTC.

The chain recombines TRBV7-2 with TRBJ1-3, with D hard to call. The length of the CDR3 is 14 residues. The V and J ends lost 2 bases and 4 bases respectively, with 9 bases between them. Germline CDR1 reads SGHTA; CDR2 reads FQGNSA. The CDR3 region has the DNA TGTGCCAGCAGCTTACTAGTTACCGGAAACACCATATATTTT. Translated: CASSLLVTGNTIYF.

V gene TRBV7-9 combines with J gene TRBJ2-7, with a tentative D call TRBD1 (5 bases). Trimming took 0 bases from V and 3 from J, leaving 15 bases between them. The CDR3 extends over 16 amino acids. The V gene's germline CDR1 is SEHNR and CDR2 FQNEAQ (reference sequence). The CDR3 sequence: CASSLAVQGRGYEQYF. In nucleotides, the CDR3 is TGTGCCAGCAGCTTAGCGGTGCAGGGAAGGGGCTACGAGCAGTACTTC.

Only one count was recorded for this clone. The V call is TRBV11-3, the J call TRBJ2-7; a weak D match, TRBD2 (5 bases). The germline gives CDR1 SGHNT, CDR2 YENEEA. The CDR3 totals 15 residues. Trimming removed 2 bases at V and 0 bases at J, with 11 bases between. This CDR3 is CASSLTAASSYEQYF. The CDR3 DNA reads TGTGCCAGCAGCTTAACAGCGGCCAGCTCCTACGAGCAGTACTTC.

This chain joins TRBV4-1 and TRBJ1-3, with D unclear. Germline V gene lookup returns CDR1 MGHRA and CDR2 YSYEKL. The length of the CDR3 is 18 residues. V lost 4 bases, J lost 0 bases, and 19 bases lay in between. The CDR3 protein is CASSPQRVQSLSGNTIYF. The CDR3 region has the DNA TGCGCCAGCAGCCCCCAGAGAGTACAGAGCCTCTCTGGAAACACCATATATTTT.

This chain connects TRBV30 to TRBJ2-2; 12 bases map to TRBD2. Germline CDR1 reads GTSNPN; CDR2 reads SVGIG (reference sequence). This CDR3 contains 21 residues. Germline trimming cut 1 base from V and 0 bases from J; bases unmatched to any gene: 15. The CDR3 is CAWSGFFLAGGLGANTGELFF. In DNA form, the CDR3 reads TGTGCCTGGAGTGGGTTCTTCCTAGCGGGAGGGCTCGGCGCGAACACCGGGGAGCTGTTTTTT.

The chain is built from TRBV15 and TRBJ2-5, with 7 bases that match TRBD1. Matching the DNA end better, TRBJ2-7 makes the J call doubtful. Germline CDR1 is LNHNV and CDR2 is YYDKDF (reference sequence). The CDR3 is made up of 16 amino acids. The CDR3, as DNA: TGTGCCACCAGCAGTGACCCCCAGGGGGACCCCTACGAGCAGTACTTC. It codes for CATSSDPQGDPYEQYF.